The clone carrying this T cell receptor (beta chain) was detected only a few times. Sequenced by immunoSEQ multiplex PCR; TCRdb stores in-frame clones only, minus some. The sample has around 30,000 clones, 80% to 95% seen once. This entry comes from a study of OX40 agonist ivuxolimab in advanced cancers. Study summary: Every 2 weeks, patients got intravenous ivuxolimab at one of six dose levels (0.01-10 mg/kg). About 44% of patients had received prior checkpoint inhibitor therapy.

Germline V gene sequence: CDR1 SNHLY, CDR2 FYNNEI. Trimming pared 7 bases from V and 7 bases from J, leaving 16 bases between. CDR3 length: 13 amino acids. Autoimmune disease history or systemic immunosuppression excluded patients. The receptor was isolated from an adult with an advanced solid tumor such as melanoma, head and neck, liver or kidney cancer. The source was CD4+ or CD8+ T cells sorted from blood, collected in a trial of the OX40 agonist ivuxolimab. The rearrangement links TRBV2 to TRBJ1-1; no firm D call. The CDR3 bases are TGTGCCAGCATTAGTCTGCGGGGTCTTGAAGCTTTCTTT. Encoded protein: CASISLRGLEAFF.